These T cell receptor beta chains were read from a single sample in a study of cytomegalovirus exposure and HLA in healthy donors. Method: immunoSEQ multiplex PCR; TCRdb's copy keeps in-frame clones and lacks some. The profile shows 95,000 to 150,000 clones, 77% of them singletons. The sequenced sample consisted of PBMCs. These receptors were obtained from a human donor in good health. Each CDR3 is given with its conserved first and last residue. The D gene is left open where the match is weak. Clone size is not always given. Where it is, it says once, few, many or a class for expanded clones.

J: TRBJ1-2
size: -
V: TRBV5-1
D: TRBD1
CDR3: CASSSQGALQVDNGYTF
DNA: TGCGCCAGCAGCTCTCAGGGGGCGCTTCAGGTTGATAATGGCTACACCTTC

J: TRBJ1-1
size: -
V: TRBV19
D: -
CDR3: CASSMWAQTVTEAFF
DNA: TGTGCCAGTAGTATGTGGGCGCAGACCGTTACTGAAGCTTTCTTT

J: TRBJ2-1
size: -
V: TRBV28
D: TRBD2
CDR3: CASSFGPGLGPHNEQFF
DNA: TGTGCCAGCAGTTTTGGACCGGGACTAGGCCCCCACAATGAGCAGTTCTTC

J: TRBJ2-5
size: -
V: TRBV5-4
D: -
CDR3: CASSSRLGFGETQYF
DNA: TGTGCCAGCAGCTCAAGACTAGGGTTTGGAGAGACCCAGTACTTC

J: TRBJ2-5
size: once
V: TRBV15
D: -
CDR3: CATSREGGLAAKQETQYF
DNA: TGTGCCACCAGCAGAGAGGGGGGGCTAGCGGCCAAACAAGAGACCCAGTACTTC

J: TRBJ1-1
size: -
V: TRBV6-5
D: -
CDR3: CASSIGGSSNTEAFF
DNA: TGTGCCAGCAGTATCGGCGGGTCCTCGAACACTGAAGCTTTCTTT

J: TRBJ2-5
size: few
V: TRBV5-1
D: TRBD1
CDR3: CASSGGTGGYQETQYF
DNA: TGCGCCAGCAGCGGGGGGACAGGGGGGTACCAAGAGACCCAGTACTTC

J: TRBJ2-7
size: -
V: TRBV2
D: TRBD1
CDR3: CASSEGVYRGSYEQYF
DNA: TGTGCCAGCAGTGAGGGGGTGTACAGGGGGTCCTACGAGCAGTACTTC

J: TRBJ2-7
size: -
V: TRBV29-1
D: TRBD1
CDR3: CSGGQGTSYEQYF
DNA: TGCAGCGGGGGACAGGGGACTTCCTACGAGCAGTACTTC

J: TRBJ2-1
size: -
V: TRBV11-3
D: -
CDR3: CASSLGAGEQFF
DNA: TGTGCCAGCAGCTTAGGGGCGGGCGAGCAGTTCTTC

J: TRBJ2-7
size: -
V: TRBV18
D: TRBD2
CDR3: CASSHSTGRVAGVQEQYF
DNA: TGTGCCAGCTCACATTCGACAGGACGCGTAGCGGGAGTGCAAGAGCAGTACTTC

J: TRBJ1-5
size: -
V: TRBV7-8
D: TRBD1
CDR3: CASSLGGQGINQPQHF
DNA: TGTGCCAGCAGCTTGGGGGGACAGGGCATCAATCAGCCCCAGCATTTT

J: TRBJ1-6
size: -
V: TRBV28
D: -
CDR3: CASSSHGPGNSPLHF
DNA: TGTGCCAGCAGTTCTCACGGCCCGGGTAATTCACCCCTCCACTTT

J: TRBJ1-1
size: few
V: TRBV15
D: -
CDR3: CATSRDTGNTEAFF
DNA: TGTGCCACCAGCAGGGATACAGGGAACACTGAAGCTTTCTTT

J: TRBJ1-5
size: -
V: TRBV15
D: -
CDR3: CATSTPTTDDRLNQPQHF
DNA: TGTGCCACCAGCACGCCAACAACAGATGACAGGCTCAATCAGCCCCAGCATTTT

J: TRBJ2-4
size: -
V: TRBV5-1
D: TRBD2
CDR3: CASSFGGGDIQYF
DNA: TGCGCCAGCAGCTTCGGGGGGGGCGACATTCAGTACTTC

J: TRBJ1-5
size: -
V: TRBV13
D: -
CDR3: CASSPRLQQPQHF
DNA: TGTGCCAGCAGCCCGCGGCTTCAGCAGCCCCAGCATTTT

J: TRBJ2-2
size: -
V: TRBV7-9
D: -
CDR3: CASIGGSGYTGELFF
DNA: TGTGCCAGCATTGGTGGGAGTGGGTACACCGGGGAGCTGTTTTTT

J: TRBJ2-7
size: -
V: TRBV29-1
D: -
CDR3: CSAPAHRSSYEQYF
DNA: TGCAGCGCCCCCGCGCACCGTTCCTCCTACGAGCAGTACTTC

J: TRBJ2-3
size: -
V: TRBV10-1
D: TRBD1
CDR3: CASSDATGDDTQYF
DNA: TGCGCCAGCAGTGACGCGACAGGGGATGATACGCAGTATTTT

J: TRBJ1-5
size: -
V: TRBV21-1
D: -
CDR3: CASSKGDRPNQPQHF
DNA: TGTGCCAGCAGCAAGGGGGACAGACCCAATCAGCCCCAGCATTTT

J: TRBJ1-4
size: -
V: TRBV18
D: -
CDR3: CASSSVNEKLFF
DNA: TGTGCCAGCTCATCGGTGAATGAAAAACTGTTTTTT

J: TRBJ2-1
size: few
V: TRBV29-1
D: -
CDR3: CSVFRQSNEQFF
DNA: TGCAGCGTTTTTAGACAGTCCAATGAGCAGTTCTTC

J: TRBJ2-7
size: -
V: TRBV6-6
D: TRBD2
CDR3: CASSSRLAEAYEQYF
DNA: TGTGCCAGCAGTTCGAGACTAGCTGAGGCCTACGAGCAGTACTTC

J: TRBJ2-7
size: -
V: TRBV6-6
D: TRBD2
CDR3: CASSTLAGGPEQYF
DNA: TGTGCCAGCAGTACCCTAGCGGGAGGGCCCGAGCAGTACTTC

J: TRBJ1-2
size: -
V: TRBV7-3
D: -
CDR3: CASSEDRDSTRGYTF
DNA: TGTGCCAGCAGCGAAGACCGGGACTCAACGCGGGGCTACACCTTC

J: TRBJ2-2
size: -
V: TRBV27
D: TRBD1
CDR3: CASSSGGGVSGELFF
DNA: TGTGCCAGCAGTTCAGGGGGCGGAGTGTCCGGGGAGCTGTTTTTT

J: TRBJ1-3
size: -
V: TRBV11-2
D: -
CDR3: CASSRQVSGNTIYF
DNA: TGTGCCAGCAGCCGACAGGTCTCTGGAAACACCATATATTTT

J: TRBJ1-2
size: -
V: TRBV6-1
D: TRBD1
CDR3: CASIPRGTGGYGYTF
DNA: TGTGCCAGCATTCCCCGGGGGACAGGGGGATATGGCTACACCTTC